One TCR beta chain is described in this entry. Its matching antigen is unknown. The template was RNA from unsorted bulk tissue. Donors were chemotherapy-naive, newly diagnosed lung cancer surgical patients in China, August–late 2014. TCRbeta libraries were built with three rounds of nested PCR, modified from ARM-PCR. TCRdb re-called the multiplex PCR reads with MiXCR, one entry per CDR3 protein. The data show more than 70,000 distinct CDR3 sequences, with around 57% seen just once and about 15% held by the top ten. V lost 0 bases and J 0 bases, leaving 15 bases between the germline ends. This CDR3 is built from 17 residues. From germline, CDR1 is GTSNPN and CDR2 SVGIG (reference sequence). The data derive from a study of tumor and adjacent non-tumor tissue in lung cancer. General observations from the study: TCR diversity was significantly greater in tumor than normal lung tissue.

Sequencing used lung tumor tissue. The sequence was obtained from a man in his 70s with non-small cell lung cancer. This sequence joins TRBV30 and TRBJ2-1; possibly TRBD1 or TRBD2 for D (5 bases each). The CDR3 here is CAWSVLGPQSSYNEQFF. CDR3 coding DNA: TGTGCCTGGAGTGTACTGGGACCCCAGAGCTCCTACAATGAGCAGTTCTTC.